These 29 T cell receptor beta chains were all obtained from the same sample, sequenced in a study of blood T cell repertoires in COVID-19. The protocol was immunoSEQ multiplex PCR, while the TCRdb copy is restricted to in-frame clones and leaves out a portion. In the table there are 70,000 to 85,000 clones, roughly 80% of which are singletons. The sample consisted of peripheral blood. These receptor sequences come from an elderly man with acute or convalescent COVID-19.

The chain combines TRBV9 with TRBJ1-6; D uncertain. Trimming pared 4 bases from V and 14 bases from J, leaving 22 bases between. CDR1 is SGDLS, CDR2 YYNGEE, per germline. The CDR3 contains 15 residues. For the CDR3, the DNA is TGTGCCAGCAGCCCCCTGGCGGCCGGGGAGCGGGCCCTCCACTTT. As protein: CASSPLAAGERALHF.

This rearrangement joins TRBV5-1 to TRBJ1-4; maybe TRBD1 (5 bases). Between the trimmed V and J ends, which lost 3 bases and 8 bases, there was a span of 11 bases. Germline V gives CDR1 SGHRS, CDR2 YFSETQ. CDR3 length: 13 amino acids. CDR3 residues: CASSSQGSEKLFF. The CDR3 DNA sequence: TGCGCCAGCAGCTCGCAGGGTTCCGAAAAACTGTTTTTT. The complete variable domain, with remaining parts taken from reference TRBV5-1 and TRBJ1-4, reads KAGVTQTPRYLIKTRGQQVTLSCSPISGHRSVSWYQQTPGQGLQFLFEYFSETQRNKGNFPGRFSGRQFSNSRSEMNVSTLELGDSALYLCASSSQGSEKLFFGSGTQLSVL.

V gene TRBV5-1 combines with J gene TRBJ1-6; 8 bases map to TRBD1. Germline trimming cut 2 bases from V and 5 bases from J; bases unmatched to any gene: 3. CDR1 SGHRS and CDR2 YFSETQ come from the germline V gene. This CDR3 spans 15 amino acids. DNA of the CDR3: TGCGCCAGCAGCTTATTGACAGGGGATAATTCACCCCTCCACTTT. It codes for CASSLLTGDNSPLHF.

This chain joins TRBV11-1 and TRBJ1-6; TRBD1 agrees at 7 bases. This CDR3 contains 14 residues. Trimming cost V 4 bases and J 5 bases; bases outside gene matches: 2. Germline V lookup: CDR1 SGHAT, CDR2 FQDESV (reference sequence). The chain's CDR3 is CASSYRGNNSPLHF. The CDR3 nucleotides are TGTGCCAGCAGCTACAGGGGTAATAATTCACCCCTCCACTTT.

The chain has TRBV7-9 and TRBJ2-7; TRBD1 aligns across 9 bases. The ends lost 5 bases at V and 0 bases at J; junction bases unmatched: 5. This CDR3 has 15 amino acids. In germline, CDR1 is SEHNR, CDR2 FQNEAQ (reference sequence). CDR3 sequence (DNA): TGTGCCAGCAGCCTCGGGACAGGGCCCTCCTACGAGCAGTACTTC. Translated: CASSLGTGPSYEQYF.

This chain's CDR3 is CASSPKTGSEQYF. Written as DNA, the CDR3 is TGCGCCAGCAGTCCCAAGACAGGATCCGAGCAGTACTTC. The chain carries TRBV5-1 and TRBJ2-7; tentatively, D is TRBD1 (6 bases). CDR3 length: 13 amino acids. Trimming took off 5 bases at V and 6 bases at J, with 15 bases between the two ends. CDR1 is SGHRS and CDR2 is YFSETQ in the germline V gene.

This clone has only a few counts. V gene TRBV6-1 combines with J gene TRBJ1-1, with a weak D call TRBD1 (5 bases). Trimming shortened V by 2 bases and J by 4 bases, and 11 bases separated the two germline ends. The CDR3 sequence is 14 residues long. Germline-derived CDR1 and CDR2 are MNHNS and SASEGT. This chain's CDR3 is CASSERVGVTEAFF. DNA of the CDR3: TGTGCCAGCAGTGAACGGGTAGGGGTCACTGAAGCTTTCTTT.

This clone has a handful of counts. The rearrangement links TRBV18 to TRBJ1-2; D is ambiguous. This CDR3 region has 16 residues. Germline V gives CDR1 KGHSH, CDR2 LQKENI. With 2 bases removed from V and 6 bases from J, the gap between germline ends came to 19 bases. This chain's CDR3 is CASSPAAAPVTDGYTF. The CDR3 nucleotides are TGTGCCAGCTCACCAGCGGCAGCACCCGTTACGGATGGCTACACCTTC.

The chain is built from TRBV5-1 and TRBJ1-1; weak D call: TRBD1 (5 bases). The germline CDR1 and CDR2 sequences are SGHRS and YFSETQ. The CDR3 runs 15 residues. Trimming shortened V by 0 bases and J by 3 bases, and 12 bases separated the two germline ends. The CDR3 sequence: CASSLVPGQDTEAFF. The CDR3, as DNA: TGCGCCAGCAGCTTGGTCCCAGGGCAGGACACTGAAGCTTTCTTT.

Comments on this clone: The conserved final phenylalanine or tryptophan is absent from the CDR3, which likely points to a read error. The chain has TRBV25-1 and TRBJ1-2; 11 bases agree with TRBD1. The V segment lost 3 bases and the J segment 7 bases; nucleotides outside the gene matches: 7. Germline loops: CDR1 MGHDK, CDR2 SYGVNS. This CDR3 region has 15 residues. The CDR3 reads CASSDPRTGGIGYTL. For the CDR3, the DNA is TGTGCCAGCAGTGATCCGAGGACAGGGGGCATTGGCTACACCCTC.

In DNA, the CDR3 is TGTGCCACCAAAATCCGGGTCGACAGCAACAATGAGCAGTTCTTC. It encodes CATKIRVDSNNEQFF. The chain employs TRBV6-5 and TRBJ2-1, with TRBD1 as a possible D gene (5 bases). Germline lookup yields CDR1 MNHEY and CDR2 SVGAGI. The CDR3 is made up of 15 amino acids. V lost 10 bases, J lost 5 bases, and 21 bases lay in between.

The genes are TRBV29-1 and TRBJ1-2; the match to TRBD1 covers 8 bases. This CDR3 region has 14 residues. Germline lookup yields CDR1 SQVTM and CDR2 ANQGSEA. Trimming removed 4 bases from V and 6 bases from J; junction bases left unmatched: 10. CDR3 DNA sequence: TGCAGCGTTGTGCCCCAGGGGGCTAGACATGGCTACACCTTC. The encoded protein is CSVVPQGARHGYTF.

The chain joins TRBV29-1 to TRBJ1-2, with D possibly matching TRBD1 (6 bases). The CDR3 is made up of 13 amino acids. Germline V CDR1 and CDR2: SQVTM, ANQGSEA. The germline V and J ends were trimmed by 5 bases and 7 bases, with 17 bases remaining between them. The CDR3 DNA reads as TGCAGCGTTCGGCAGGGGCACGCGGCTGGCTACACCTTC. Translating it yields CSVRQGHAAGYTF. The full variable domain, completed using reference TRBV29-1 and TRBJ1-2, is SAVISQKPSRDICQRGTSLTIQCQVDSQVTMMFWYRQQPGQSLTLIATANQGSEATYESGFVIDKFPISRPNLTFSTLTVSNMSPEDSSIYLCSVRQGHAAGYTFGSGTRLTVV.

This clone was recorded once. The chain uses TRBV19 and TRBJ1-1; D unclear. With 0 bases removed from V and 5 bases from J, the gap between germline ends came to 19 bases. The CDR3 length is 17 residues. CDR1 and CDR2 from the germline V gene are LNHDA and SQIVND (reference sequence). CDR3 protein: CASSIDSRPPITTEAFF. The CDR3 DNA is TGTGCCAGTAGTATAGATTCCCGCCCCCCAATTACAACTGAAGCTTTCTTT.

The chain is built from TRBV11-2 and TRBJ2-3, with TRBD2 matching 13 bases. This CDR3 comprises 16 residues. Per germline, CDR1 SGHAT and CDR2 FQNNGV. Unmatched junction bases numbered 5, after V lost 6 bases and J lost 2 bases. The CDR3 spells CASRTSGGKTTDTQYF. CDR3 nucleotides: TGTGCCAGCAGGACTAGCGGGGGGAAAACCACAGATACGCAGTATTTT.

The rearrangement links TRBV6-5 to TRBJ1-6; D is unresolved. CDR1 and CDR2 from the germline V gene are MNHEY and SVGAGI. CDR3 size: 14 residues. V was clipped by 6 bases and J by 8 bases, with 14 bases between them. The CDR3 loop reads CASRTAEVDSPLHF. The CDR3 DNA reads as TGTGCCAGCAGGACTGCGGAAGTAGATTCACCCCTCCACTTT.

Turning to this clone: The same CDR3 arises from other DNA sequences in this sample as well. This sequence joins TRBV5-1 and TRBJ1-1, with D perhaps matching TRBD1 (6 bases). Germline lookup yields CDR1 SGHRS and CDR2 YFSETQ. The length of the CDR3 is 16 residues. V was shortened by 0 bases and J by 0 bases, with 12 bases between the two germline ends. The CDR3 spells CASSLATGQMNTEAFF. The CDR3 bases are TGCGCCAGCAGCTTGGCGACAGGCCAGATGAACACTGAAGCTTTCTTT.

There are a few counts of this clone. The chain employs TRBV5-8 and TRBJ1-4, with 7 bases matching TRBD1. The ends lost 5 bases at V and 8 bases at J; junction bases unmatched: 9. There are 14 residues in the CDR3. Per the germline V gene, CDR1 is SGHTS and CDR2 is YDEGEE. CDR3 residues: CASSLTGFREKLFF. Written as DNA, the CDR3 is TGTGCCAGCAGTTTGACAGGGTTTCGAGAAAAACTGTTTTTT.

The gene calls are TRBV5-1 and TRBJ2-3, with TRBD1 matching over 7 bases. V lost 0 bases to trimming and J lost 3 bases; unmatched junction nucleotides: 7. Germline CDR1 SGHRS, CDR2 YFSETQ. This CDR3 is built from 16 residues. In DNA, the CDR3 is TGCGCCAGCAGCTTGGAGGCAGGGGGTATAACAGATACGCAGTATTTT. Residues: CASSLEAGGITDTQYF.

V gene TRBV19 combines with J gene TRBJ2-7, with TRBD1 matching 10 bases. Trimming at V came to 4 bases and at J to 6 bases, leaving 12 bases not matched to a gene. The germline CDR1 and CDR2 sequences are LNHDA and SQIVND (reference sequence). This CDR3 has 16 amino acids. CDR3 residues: CASSTGYGQGDGEQYF. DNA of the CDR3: TGTGCCAGTAGTACGGGATACGGACAGGGGGACGGCGAGCAGTACTTC. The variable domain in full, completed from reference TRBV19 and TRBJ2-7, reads DGGITQSPKYLFRKEGQNVTLSCEQNLNHDAMYWYRQDPGQGLRLIYYSQIVNDFQKGDIAEGYSVSREKKESFPLTVTSAQKNPTAFYLCASSTGYGQGDGEQYFGPGTRLTVT.

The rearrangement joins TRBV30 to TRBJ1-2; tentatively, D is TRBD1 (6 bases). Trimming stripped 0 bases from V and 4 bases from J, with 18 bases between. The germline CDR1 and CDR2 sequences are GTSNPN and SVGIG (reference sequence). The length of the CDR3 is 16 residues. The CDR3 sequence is CAWSVRWGQGGYGYTF. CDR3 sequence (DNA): TGTGCCTGGAGTGTACGGTGGGGGCAAGGGGGCTATGGCTACACCTTC. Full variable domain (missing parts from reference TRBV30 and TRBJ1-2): SQTIHQWPATLVQPVGSPLSLECTVEGTSNPNLYWYRQAAGRGLQLLFYSVGIGQISSEVPQNLSASRPQDRQFILSSKKLLLSDSGFYLCAWSVRWGQGGYGYTFGSGTRLTVV.

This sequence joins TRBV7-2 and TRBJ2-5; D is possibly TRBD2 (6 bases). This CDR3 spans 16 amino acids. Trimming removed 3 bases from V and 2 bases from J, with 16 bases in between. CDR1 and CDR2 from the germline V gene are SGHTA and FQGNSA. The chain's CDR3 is CASSFDSTSRQETQYF. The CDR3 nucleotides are TGTGCCAGCAGCTTCGATTCGACTAGTAGACAAGAGACCCAGTACTTC.

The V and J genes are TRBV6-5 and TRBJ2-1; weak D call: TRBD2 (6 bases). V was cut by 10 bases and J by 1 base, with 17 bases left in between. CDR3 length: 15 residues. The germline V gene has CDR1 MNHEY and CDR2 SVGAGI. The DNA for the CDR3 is TGTGCCACCGCCGAGCGGGCAAGATCCTACAATGAGCAGTTCTTC. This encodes CATAERARSYNEQFF.

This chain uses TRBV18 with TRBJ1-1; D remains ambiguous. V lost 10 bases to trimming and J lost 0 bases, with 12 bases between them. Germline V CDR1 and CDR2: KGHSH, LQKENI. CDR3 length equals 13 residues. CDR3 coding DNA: TGTGCCACCACGGGAGAATTGAACACTGAAGCTTTCTTT. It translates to CATTGELNTEAFF.

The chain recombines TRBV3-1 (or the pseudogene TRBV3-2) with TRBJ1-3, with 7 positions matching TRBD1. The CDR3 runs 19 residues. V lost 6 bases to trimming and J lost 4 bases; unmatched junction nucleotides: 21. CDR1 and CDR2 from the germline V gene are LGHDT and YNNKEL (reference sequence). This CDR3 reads CASSPSPGQMTFSGNTIYF. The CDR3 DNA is TGTGCCAGCAGTCCATCTCCGGGACAGATGACTTTCTCGGGAAACACCATATATTTT.

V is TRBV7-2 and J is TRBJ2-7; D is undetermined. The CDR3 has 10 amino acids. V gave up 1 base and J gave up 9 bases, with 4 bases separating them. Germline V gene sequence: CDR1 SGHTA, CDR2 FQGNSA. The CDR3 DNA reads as TGTGCCAGCAGCTTAGTTCGGCAGTACTTC. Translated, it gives CASSLVRQYF.

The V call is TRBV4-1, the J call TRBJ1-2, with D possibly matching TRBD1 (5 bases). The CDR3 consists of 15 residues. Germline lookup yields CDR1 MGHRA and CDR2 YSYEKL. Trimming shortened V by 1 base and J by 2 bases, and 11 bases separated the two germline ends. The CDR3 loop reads CASSQGSRGNYGYTF. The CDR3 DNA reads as TGCGCCAGCAGCCAAGGGAGTCGGGGGAACTATGGCTACACCTTC.

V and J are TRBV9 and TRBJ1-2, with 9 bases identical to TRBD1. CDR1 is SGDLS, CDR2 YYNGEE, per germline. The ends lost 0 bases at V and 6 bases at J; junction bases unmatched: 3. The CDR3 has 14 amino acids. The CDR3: CASSVVGQGHGYTF. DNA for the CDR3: TGTGCCAGCAGCGTAGTTGGACAGGGGCATGGCTACACCTTC. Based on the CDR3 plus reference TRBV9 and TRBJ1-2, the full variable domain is DSGVTQTPKHLITATGQRVTLRCSPRSGDLSVYWYQQSLDQGLQFLIQYYNGEERAKGNILERFSAQQFPDLHSELNLSSLELGDSALYFCASSVVGQGHGYTFGSGTRLTVV.

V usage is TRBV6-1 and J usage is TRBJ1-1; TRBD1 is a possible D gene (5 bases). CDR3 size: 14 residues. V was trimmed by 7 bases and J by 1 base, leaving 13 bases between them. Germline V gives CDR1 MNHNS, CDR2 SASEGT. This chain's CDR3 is CASTRSGGNTEAFF. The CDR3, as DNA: TGTGCCAGCACTCGCTCGGGGGGGAACACTGAAGCTTTCTTT.